This TCR beta chain comes out of a study of graft-versus-host responses after intestinal transplantation. Study-level points and caveats: The presence of high graft-versus-host to host-versus-graft clonal ratios in allografts characterized patients with graft-donor T cell macrochimerism.

The V and J ends lost 5 bases and 7 bases, in that order; junction bases with no gene match: 4. The germline gives CDR1 LNHDA, CDR2 SQIVND (reference sequence). This CDR3 spans 12 amino acids. The method was immunoSEQ multiplex PCR; TCRdb's version includes in-frame clones alone and lacks a portion of them. The data contain over 40,000 clones, less than 85% of them singletons. As to this clone: Its antigen remains unidentified.

J is TRBJ1-2 and V is TRBV19; 7 nucleotides align to TRBD1. The input for sequencing was unstimulated CD4+ T cells sorted from spleen or lymph node cells, taken before transplant. The TCR originated in a human donor who was the organ donor for an intestinal transplant. Written as DNA, the CDR3 is TGTGCCAGTAGTGTCGACAGGGCTGGCTACACCTTC. Its translation is CASSVDRAGYTF.